This TCR beta chain was sequenced during a study of T cell changes during pregnancy in multiple sclerosis. Libraries were prepared by immunoSEQ multiplex PCR; TCRdb keeps only in-frame clonotypes and omits some of them. This table has some 85,000 clones, about 94% appearing once. Trimming took 6 bases from V and 1 from J, leaving 12 bases between them. CDR1 and CDR2 from the germline V gene are LNHDA and SQIVND (reference sequence). The CDR3 runs to 14 residues. The V and J genes are TRBV19 and TRBJ1-1, with D perhaps matching TRBD1 (5 bases). Source: peripheral blood, taken in the third trimester of pregnancy. This TCR was recovered from a female donor with multiple sclerosis, enrolled in a pregnancy study. The CDR3 is CASRPGWGNTEAFF. CDR3 nucleotide sequence: TGTGCCAGTAGACCAGGGTGGGGGAACACTGAAGCTTTCTTT.